A single sample gave rise to the 30 T cell receptor beta chains below, sequenced in a study of CD8 T cells in Susac syndrome. The authors reverse transcribed about 0.5 to 1 ug RNA with random hexamers. One entry per CDR3 protein results from TCRdb running MiXCR on the immunoSEQ multiplex PCR reads. The table includes about 100,000 distinct CDR3 sequences, just under 95% detected once. Sequenced: CD8+ T cells from PBMCs. These receptor sequences come from a human donor in good health.

The chain employs TRBV6-5 and TRBJ2-7; the match to TRBD1 covers 10 bases. Germline trimming cut 3 bases from V and 2 bases from J; bases unmatched to any gene: 1. The CDR3 is 14 amino acids. The germline V gene encodes CDR1 MNHEY and CDR2 SVGAGI. CDR3 amino acids: CASSYGQGAYEQYF. For the CDR3, the DNA is TGTGCCAGCAGTTATGGACAGGGGGCCTACGAGCAGTACTTC.

The rearrangement joins TRBV20-1 to TRBJ2-7; a possible D gene is TRBD2 (6 bases). V lost 5 bases and J 0 bases, leaving 14 bases between the germline ends. Germline V gives CDR1 DFQATT, CDR2 SNEGSKA (reference sequence). The CDR3 totals 14 residues. The CDR3 sequence is CSAESGVTSYEQYF. Written as DNA, the CDR3 is TGCAGTGCTGAATCGGGGGTTACCTCCTACGAGCAGTACTTC.

The gene calls are TRBV24-1 and TRBJ1-5; D perhaps matches TRBD1 (6 bases). Germline V CDR1 and CDR2: KGHDR, SFDVKD. This CDR3 is 15 amino acids long. V lost 2 bases to trimming and J lost 10 bases, with 17 bases between them. Here the CDR3 reads CATSDSPGQLHPQHF. The CDR3 nucleotides read TGTGCCACCAGTGATTCCCCGGGACAACTACATCCCCAGCATTTT.

V usage is TRBV14 and J usage is TRBJ2-3; D is unresolved. CDR1 and CDR2 (germline): SGHDN, FVKESK. The CDR3 loop spans 14 amino acids. Trimming took off 2 bases at V and 2 bases at J, with 8 bases between the two ends. This chain's CDR3 is CASSQPIYTDTQYF. The CDR3 DNA reads TGTGCCAGCAGCCAACCGATCTACACAGATACGCAGTATTTT. Complete variable domain (other parts from reference TRBV14 and TRBJ2-3): EAGVTQFPSHSVIEKGQTVTLRCDPISGHDNLYWYRRVMGKEIKFLLHFVKESKQDESGMPNNRFLAERTGGTYSTLKVQPAELEDSGVYFCASSQPIYTDTQYFGPGTRLTVL.

The chain carries TRBV24-1 and TRBJ2-2; D gene unclear. This CDR3 is 16 amino acids long. V was cut by 3 bases and J by 1 base, with 11 bases left in between. Germline values: CDR1 KGHDR, CDR2 SFDVKD. CDR3 DNA sequence: TGTGCCACCAGTGATCCAGGTTCGGGGAACACCGGGGAGCTGTTTTTT. Its translation: CATSDPGSGNTGELFF.

CDR3 amino acids: CASSQGGSTTNSPLHF. For the CDR3, the DNA is TGTGCCAGCAGCCAGGGAGGTTCAACCACTAATTCACCCCTCCACTTT. This rearrangement joins TRBV13 to TRBJ1-6; D perhaps matches TRBD1 (5 bases). Germline V gives CDR1 PRHDT, CDR2 FYEKMQ (reference sequence). Trimming cost V 5 bases and J 6 bases, with 17 bases left between them. This CDR3 has 16 amino acids.

The gene calls are TRBV13 and TRBJ1-1; TRBD1 agrees at 8 bases. Germline V lookup: CDR1 PRHDT, CDR2 FYEKMQ (reference sequence). With 5 bases clipped from V and 5 bases from J, the junction kept 19 bases outside the gene matches. The CDR3 has 18 residues. The DNA of the CDR3 is TGTGCCAGCAGCGGGACGACAGGGGATGTAGTGCTGGGGACTGAAGCTTTCTTT. Translation: CASSGTTGDVVLGTEAFF.

This clonotype has more than one count but fewer than ten. This chain joins TRBV7-7 and TRBJ2-3, with D tentatively TRBD1 (5 bases). Trimming took 3 bases from V and 1 from J, leaving 5 bases between them. Germline loops: CDR1 SSHAT, CDR2 FNYEAQ (reference sequence). The CDR3 spans 13 residues. The CDR3 loop is CASSFRGTDTQYF. For the CDR3, the DNA is TGTGCCAGCAGCTTCAGGGGCACAGATACGCAGTATTTT.

The genes are TRBV9 and TRBJ2-7; 7 nucleotides agree with TRBD1. The CDR3 sequence is 14 residues long. V dropped 4 bases and J dropped 3; count of bases not matched to a gene: 7. The V gene's germline CDR1 is SGDLS and CDR2 YYNGEE. CDR3 protein: CASSPSTGIYEQYF. The CDR3 bases are TGTGCCAGCAGCCCCTCGACAGGGATCTACGAGCAGTACTTC.

This sequence joins TRBV7-6 and TRBJ1-1; no definite D call. Trimming took 0 bases from V and 1 from J, leaving 12 bases between them. CDR1 is SGHVS and CDR2 is FNYEAQ in the germline V gene. The CDR3 consists of 16 residues. The CDR3 bases are TGTGCCAGCAGCTTAGCGTCACCGCGGGGGAACACTGAAGCTTTCTTT. It yields the protein CASSLASPRGNTEAFF. Full variable domain (outside the CDR3, taken from reference TRBV7-6 and TRBJ1-1): GAGVSQSPRYKVTKRGQDVALRCDPISGHVSLYWYRQALGQGPEFLTYFNYEAQQDKSGLPNDRFSAERPEGSISTLTIQRTEQRDSAMYRCASSLASPRGNTEAFFGQGTRLTVV.

The J gene is TRBJ2-1, the V gene TRBV19, with D possibly being TRBD1 (5 bases). Germline assignment: CDR1 LNHDA and CDR2 SQIVND (reference sequence). CDR3 size: 15 residues. With 5 bases removed from V and 9 bases from J, the gap between germline ends came to 20 bases. The CDR3 region has the DNA TGTGCCAGTAGTTTACAGGCCAGATCCATCCCTGAGCAGTTCTTC. Translated, it gives CASSLQARSIPEQFF.

CDR3 amino acids: CASSDPSGPSYEQYF. In nucleotides, the CDR3 is TGTGCCAGCAGTGATCCCTCGGGTCCCTCCTACGAGCAGTACTTC. This chain connects TRBV6-1 to TRBJ2-7; D gene uncertain. The CDR3 length is 15 residues. Germline CDR1 reads MNHNS; CDR2 reads SASEGT. Trimming took 3 bases from V and 0 from J, leaving 12 bases between them.

V usage is TRBV19 and J usage is TRBJ1-1, with 7 positions matching TRBD1. The germline V gene has CDR1 LNHDA and CDR2 SQIVND (reference sequence). The V segment lost 5 bases and the J segment 4 bases; nucleotides outside the gene matches: 4. The CDR3 covers 13 residues. CDR3 amino acids: CASSYRGTTEAFF. Written as DNA, the CDR3 is TGTGCCAGTAGTTACAGGGGTACCACTGAAGCTTTCTTT.

The rearrangement uses TRBV13 and TRBJ2-5, with TRBD1 as a possible D gene (5 bases). This CDR3 region has 14 residues. CDR1 is PRHDT and CDR2 is FYEKMQ in the germline V gene (reference sequence). V lost 4 bases and J lost 2, with 11 bases in between. CDR3 in DNA: TGTGCCAGCAGCTCCTACAGGAATCAAGAGACCCAGTACTTC. Its translation: CASSSYRNQETQYF.

This clonotype was seen only once. The chain uses TRBV6-5 and TRBJ2-7, with TRBD1 matching over 9 bases. The ends lost 6 bases at V and 4 bases at J; junction bases unmatched: 7. The CDR3 contains 14 residues. Germline V gene lookup returns CDR1 MNHEY and CDR2 SVGAGI. In nucleotides, the CDR3 is TGTGCCAGCAGCCTACAGGGGGCGGTTTACGAGCAGTACTTC. Its translation is CASSLQGAVYEQYF.

The gene calls are TRBV11-2 and TRBJ2-5, with unresolved D. Germline V CDR1 and CDR2: SGHAT, FQNNGV. CDR3 size: 15 residues. The V gene lost 6 bases and the J gene lost 2 bases, with 16 bases spanning the gap. The CDR3 loop reads CASSNQWSSQETQYF. The DNA for the CDR3 is TGTGCCAGCAGTAACCAATGGTCCAGTCAAGAGACCCAGTACTTC.

This clonotype was detected a few times. The V call is TRBV7-2, the J call TRBJ2-5, with 7 bases that match TRBD1. V gave up 5 bases and J gave up 1 base; unmatched junction bases: 4. This CDR3 comprises 14 residues. The V gene's germline CDR1 is SGHTA and CDR2 FQGNSA. The CDR3 spells CASSPWDSQETQYF. CDR3 sequence (DNA): TGTGCCAGCAGCCCCTGGGACAGCCAAGAGACCCAGTACTTC.

This rearrangement joins TRBV4-2 to TRBJ1-2; D unclear. The CDR3 spans 14 residues. Trimming left V 0 bases short and J 8 bases short, with 13 bases between. From germline, CDR1 is LGHNA and CDR2 YNFKEQ. In nucleotides, the CDR3 is TGTGCCAGCAGCCAAGATACGACCTCGGGAGGCTACACCTTC. It yields the protein CASSQDTTSGGYTF.

This clonotype was counted a single time. The V call is TRBV7-9, the J call TRBJ2-1; D not certain. The CDR3 is 12 residues long. Germline V gene sequence: CDR1 SEHNR, CDR2 FQNEAQ (reference sequence). Deletions cut 1 base from V and 6 bases from J, with 4 bases between. The CDR3 reads CASSLGSNEQFF. In DNA form, the CDR3 reads TGTGCCAGCAGCTTAGGGTCCAATGAGCAGTTCTTC.

The J gene is TRBJ2-2, the V gene TRBV3-1; D possibly uses TRBD1 or TRBD2 (5 bases each). The CDR3 has 17 residues. Trimming cost V 4 bases and J 5 bases, with 20 bases left between them. Germline CDR1 reads LGHDT; CDR2 reads YNNKEL (reference sequence). CDR3 amino acids: CASSRRGGPSRTGELFF. As DNA, the CDR3 is TGTGCCAGCAGCCGCCGGGGCGGACCGAGTCGGACCGGGGAGCTGTTTTTT.

The chain joins TRBV14 to TRBJ1-3; possible D gene TRBD1, 5 bases. The germline V gene has CDR1 SGHDN and CDR2 FVKESK. The CDR3 extends over 17 amino acids. V was clipped by 1 base and J by 0 bases, with 13 bases between them. The CDR3 nucleotides read TGTGCCAGCAGCCAAGTGTCGCAGGGCTACTCTGGAAACACCATATATTTT. Residues: CASSQVSQGYSGNTIYF.

The V call is TRBV6-2 or TRBV6-3, the J call TRBJ2-7, with D uncertain. The CDR3 is made up of 12 amino acids. Germline V CDR1 and CDR2: MNHEY, SVGEGT. V was shortened by 5 bases and J by 7 bases, with 12 bases between the two germline ends. The CDR3 spells CASSLYREEQYF. In DNA form, the CDR3 reads TGTGCCAGCAGTCTATACAGAGAAGAGCAGTACTTC.

The V gene is TRBV7-9, the J gene TRBJ2-7, with D possibly matching TRBD1 (5 bases). The germline gives CDR1 SEHNR, CDR2 FQNEAQ (reference sequence). Trimming cost V 10 bases and J 6 bases, with 19 bases left between them. This CDR3 is built from 13 residues. CDR3 bases: TGTGCCACCCGAGCAGGGTCCTTCCGCGAGCAGTACTTC. It yields the protein CATRAGSFREQYF.

This clonotype has a single count. The chain joins TRBV24-1 to TRBJ2-1; 7 positions agree with TRBD2. Trimming removed 3 bases from V and 3 bases from J; junction bases left unmatched: 13. The CDR3 is 18 residues long. CDR1 and CDR2 (germline): KGHDR, SFDVKD. This CDR3 is CATSDATSGGGDYNEQFF. In DNA, the CDR3 is TGTGCCACCAGTGATGCTACTTCTGGGGGGGGAGACTACAATGAGCAGTTCTTC.

This rearrangement joins TRBV19 to TRBJ2-2, with TRBD2 identical over 8 bases. The ends lost 8 bases at V and 2 bases at J; junction bases unmatched: 7. CDR1 is LNHDA and CDR2 is SQIVND in the germline V gene (reference sequence). The CDR3 extends over 15 amino acids. CDR3 sequence reads: CASDISGTNTGELFF. Here the CDR3 DNA reads TGTGCCAGTGATATTAGCGGGACTAACACCGGGGAGCTGTTTTTT.

This clonotype has only one observation. The rearrangement uses TRBV9 and TRBJ1-2; D is unresolved. The CDR3 runs 14 residues. Germline V gives CDR1 SGDLS, CDR2 YYNGEE. Trimming removed 0 bases from V and 1 base from J, with 7 bases in between. The CDR3 loop reads CASSVAPDNYGYTF. The CDR3 DNA is TGTGCCAGCAGCGTAGCCCCAGATAACTATGGCTACACCTTC.

The rearrangement joins TRBV20-1 to TRBJ1-5, with 7 nucleotides matching TRBD1. Germline-derived CDR1 and CDR2 are DFQATT and SNEGSKA (reference sequence). V lost 3 bases to trimming and J lost 3 bases; unmatched junction nucleotides: 14. CDR3 size: 17 residues. The CDR3 here is CSARSDGTGAHNQPQHF. CDR3 DNA sequence: TGCAGTGCTAGGAGTGATGGTACAGGGGCACACAATCAGCCCCAGCATTTT.

This chain connects TRBV19 to TRBJ2-1; D may be TRBD2 (6 bases). Germline V lookup: CDR1 LNHDA, CDR2 SQIVND (reference sequence). The CDR3 consists of 11 residues. V was clipped by 6 bases and J by 12 bases, with 12 bases between them. The CDR3 loop is CASRVPGRQFF. CDR3 nucleotide sequence: TGTGCCAGTAGGGTCCCCGGGAGGCAGTTCTTC.

V and J are TRBV19 and TRBJ1-6; tentative D call: TRBD1 (5 bases). The CDR3 totals 14 residues. V lost 3 bases and J 9 bases, leaving 12 bases between the germline ends. The V gene's germline CDR1 is LNHDA and CDR2 SQIVND (reference sequence). The chain's CDR3 is CASSIGRAGSPLHF. CDR3 coding DNA: TGTGCCAGTAGTATCGGCAGGGCCGGTTCACCCCTCCACTTT. Looking up the rest from reference TRBV19 and TRBJ1-6 gives the full variable domain: DGGITQSPKYLFRKEGQNVTLSCEQNLNHDAMYWYRQDPGQGLRLIYYSQIVNDFQKGDIAEGYSVSREKKESFPLTVTSAQKNPTAFYLCASSIGRAGSPLHFGNGTRLTVT.

This clonotype occurred a few times. The chain is built from TRBV4-2 and TRBJ1-2, with D tentatively TRBD1 (5 bases). Trimming took 0 bases from V and 1 from J, leaving 12 bases between them. CDR1 is LGHNA, CDR2 YNFKEQ, per germline. The CDR3 totals 16 residues. CDR3 sequence reads: CASSQEEEGLNYGYTF. As DNA, the CDR3 is TGTGCCAGCAGCCAAGAAGAGGAGGGACTTAACTATGGCTACACCTTC.